The 14 T cell receptor beta chains below were found in one sample sequenced in a study of T cells in Graves' hyperthyroidism and ophthalmopathy. Amplification targeted TCR beta CDR3 regions from RNA transcripts. An initial round of RT-PCR targeting the TCR CDR3 relied on the HTBI primer set. One entry per CDR3 protein results from TCRdb running MiXCR on the multiplex PCR reads. Here the sample spans 490,000 or so distinct CDR3 sequences, about 16% being singletons. Sequenced input: blood. Source of these receptors: a woman in her 30s with Graves' ophthalmopathy.

V gene TRBV29-1 combines with J gene TRBJ2-7, with 11 bases that match TRBD2. V was clipped by 1 base and J by 7 bases; unmatched bases: 24. This CDR3 is built from 20 residues. CDR1 and CDR2 from the germline V gene are SQVTM and ANQGSEA. The CDR3 coding sequence is TGCAGCGTTGAAGGGGAGGGACGTCTAAGCGGACTAGCGGGCCAGCGAGAGCAGTACTTC. This gives the protein CSVEGEGRLSGLAGQREQYF.

This clonotype was detected ten times or more. The chain combines TRBV12-3 or TRBV12-4 with TRBJ2-1, with D perhaps TRBD1 (7 bases). The CDR3 is 13 amino acids. V was clipped by 6 bases and J by 5 bases, with 11 bases between them. The CDR3: CASRIRGDNEQFF. CDR3 coding DNA: TGTGCCAGCAGGATCAGGGGGGACAATGAGCAGTTCTTC.

The sample holds many counts of this clonotype. J is TRBJ2-5 and V is TRBV7-2; 11 bases agree with TRBD1. V shed 5 bases, J shed 5 bases, and the junction held 10 bases outside the gene matches. The CDR3 loop spans 16 amino acids. CDR1 SGHTA and CDR2 FQGNSA come from the germline V gene. CDR3 protein: CASSLLGQGAFETQYF. The CDR3 bases are TGTGCCAGCAGCCTACTAGGACAGGGGGCGTTTGAGACCCAGTACTTC.

The chain employs TRBV4-1 and TRBJ2-3; no firm D call. V lost 1 base and J 4 bases, leaving 9 bases between the germline ends. CDR1 MGHRA and CDR2 YSYEKL come from the germline V gene. The CDR3 totals 14 residues. CDR3 DNA sequence: TGCGCCAGCAGCCAAGGAGGCAGGCCAGATACGCAGTATTTT. Its protein product is CASSQGGRPDTQYF.

This clonotype has more than one count but fewer than ten. This sequence joins TRBV4-1 and TRBJ2-3; 12 nucleotides line up with TRBD2. The trim removed 3 bases at V and 5 bases at J, leaving 9 bases unmatched. This CDR3 contains 17 residues. CDR1 is MGHRA, CDR2 YSYEKL, per germline. CDR3 loop: CASSHPAPSGRGDTQYF. The CDR3 nucleotides are TGCGCCAGCAGCCATCCAGCCCCTAGCGGGAGGGGAGATACGCAGTATTTT.

This clonotype was counted many times. CDR3 sequence reads: CASSLRTSGIAVGPQVETQYF. DNA for the CDR3: TGTGCCAGCAGTCTCCGGACTAGCGGGATCGCCGTGGGACCACAAGTAGAGACCCAGTACTTC. V is TRBV12-3 or TRBV12-4 and J is TRBJ2-5; the match to TRBD2 covers 12 bases. V lost 5 bases, J lost 4 bases, and 23 bases stayed unmatched. This CDR3 is built from 21 residues.

Ten or more counts support this clonotype. The chain combines TRBV20-1 with TRBJ2-5; no firm D call. Trimming stripped 5 bases from V and 1 base from J, with 8 bases between. The CDR3 sequence is 12 residues long. Germline CDR1 DFQATT, CDR2 SNEGSKA (reference sequence). The DNA of the CDR3 is TGCAGTGCTGACCGACGCCAAGAGACCCAGTACTTC. Translation gives CSADRRQETQYF.

This clonotype was recorded many times. The chain combines TRBV2 with TRBJ2-5; 8 bases map to TRBD2. J was trimmed by 4 bases and V by 7 bases; bases with no gene match: 11. CDR1 and CDR2 from the germline V gene are SNHLY and FYNNEI. The CDR3 runs to 15 residues. CDR3 DNA: TGTGCCAGCACTAAAGGGGCGGGAGGACGAGAGACCCAGTACTTC. Translation: CASTKGAGGRETQYF.

This chain uses TRBV24-1 with TRBJ2-5, with D unresolved. Germline V gene lookup returns CDR1 KGHDR and CDR2 SFDVKD. CDR3 size: 16 residues. V was pared by 3 bases and J by 1 base, with 14 bases between. DNA of the CDR3: TGTGCCACCAGTGATCCTGGTGACCTGCCCCAAGAGACCCAGTACTTC. It translates to CATSDPGDLPQETQYF.

This clonotype was recorded at least ten times. The CDR3 region has the DNA TGTGCCAGCAGTGGGGAAATAGCCAAAAACATTCAGTACTTC. It translates to CASSGEIAKNIQYF. The chain recombines TRBV2 with TRBJ2-4; unclear D gene. The CDR3 has 14 residues. Germline V gene lookup returns CDR1 SNHLY and CDR2 FYNNEI. Trimming left V 4 bases short and J 0 bases short, with 7 bases between.

The CDR3 DNA follows: TGTGCCAGCAGTCCCCTCTGGAATTCACCCCTCCACTTT. Its protein product is CASSPLWNSPLHF. The gene calls are TRBV27 and TRBJ1-6; D gene ambiguous. This CDR3 is built from 13 residues. V dropped 5 bases and J dropped 7 bases, with 9 bases sitting between them. The V gene's germline CDR1 is MNHEY and CDR2 SMNVEV (reference sequence).

CDR3 nucleotide sequence: TGTGCCAGCAGCCCAGGGGCGGGTCTCGGGAGTGAGCAGTTCTTC. Translated, it gives CASSPGAGLGSEQFF. The chain uses TRBV7-2 and TRBJ2-1; D tentatively reads TRBD1 or TRBD2 (6 bases each). The ends were cut back, 5 bases at V and 9 bases at J, with 20 bases in the middle. Germline V gene lookup returns CDR1 SGHTA and CDR2 FQGNSA. CDR3 length equals 15 residues.

The rearrangement joins TRBV28 to TRBJ1-2; a weak D match, TRBD1 (5 bases). Trimming removed 3 bases at V and 4 bases at J, with 18 bases between. This CDR3 comprises 16 residues. Germline V CDR1 and CDR2: MDHEN, SYDVKM. CDR3 nucleotides: TGTGCCAGCAGTTTCTTCCCCCCGGGGGTTAGCTATGGCTACACCTTC. Its translation is CASSFFPPGVSYGYTF.

This clonotype was counted between two and nine times. The chain links TRBV7-9 to TRBJ2-1; TRBD2 agrees at 14 bases. V lost 5 bases and J lost 7; bases outside the gene matches: 16. The CDR3 sequence is 19 residues long. CDR1 is SEHNR, CDR2 FQNEAQ, per germline (reference sequence). CDR3 coding DNA: TGTGCCAGCAGCCCCCGCTCCGGGACTAGCGGGAGTTCGGGGAATGAGCAGTTCTTC. It specifies CASSPRSGTSGSSGNEQFF.